The clone carrying this T cell receptor (beta chain) occurred many times. Its specificity is not known. The study reverse transcribed the entire isolated RNA, so it sequenced expressed TCRB transcripts. About 3.6 million reads was the average for naive, central memory and regulatory T cell samples. Only in-frame clones appear in the TCRdb table, and some are missing; sequencing was by immunoSEQ multiplex PCR. The sample includes over 150,000 clones, about 13% of them seen just once. The ends were cut back, 4 bases at V and 8 bases at J, with 14 bases in the middle. Germline V CDR1 and CDR2: SGHDN, FVKESK. This CDR3 is built from 13 residues. The source of the sample is a study of beta chain features in type 1 diabetes. Study observations and caveats: Diminished insertions and augmented deletions at VDJ junctions characterized type 1 diabetes patients.

The sequencing input was central memory CD4+ T cells from blood. This chain connects TRBV14 to TRBJ1-2; weak D call: TRBD1 (5 bases). This TCR came from a woman aged 18-35 years in good health. CDR3 DNA sequence: TGTGCCAGCAGCCCGGCCCGGCAGGGAGGCTACACCTTC. This encodes CASSPARQGGYTF.